This is a list of T cell receptor beta chains from one sample in a study of blood T cell repertoires in COVID-19. The repertoire was sequenced with immunoSEQ multiplex PCR; TCRdb's copy has only in-frame clones and lacks some. Here the sample spans under 200,000 clones, around 91% being singletons. What was sequenced was PBMCs or T cells enriched from blood (not recorded which). All receptors derive from a woman younger than 30 who had recovered from COVID-19. CDR3s include the opening cysteine and the closing phenylalanine or tryptophan. A D gene is named only where the DNA matches it firmly. Size values are once, few and many counts, or a class for expanded clones, and some rows have none.

v_call	j_call	d_call	clone_size	cdr3_aa	cdr3_nt
TRBV15	TRBJ2-7	NA	once	CATSLGSSYEQYF	TGTGCCACCAGCCTCGGGAGCTCCTACGAGCAGTACTTC
TRBV19	TRBJ2-2	TRBD2	NA	CASSIEGTTLTGELFF	TGTGCCAGTAGTATAGAGGGGACTACCCTAACCGGGGAGCTGTTTTTT
TRBV7-8	TRBJ2-7	NA	once	CASSLGVSLSLARSYEQYF	TGTGCCAGCAGCTTAGGGGTTTCCTTAAGTCTAGCGAGATCCTACGAGCAGTACTTC
TRBV5-4	TRBJ1-6	NA	NA	CASSHDRRNRNSPLHF	TGTGCCAGCAGCCACGACAGACGCAACCGCAATTCACCCCTCCACTTT
TRBV27	TRBJ2-3	TRBD1	NA	CASRQGTERRRVTDTQYF	TGTGCCAGCAGGCAAGGGACAGAGCGAAGGCGGGTGACAGATACGCAGTATTTT
TRBV18	TRBJ1-2	TRBD1	NA	CASSQWSVGTGENYGYTF	TGTGCCAGCTCACAATGGTCTGTTGGGACAGGGGAAAACTATGGCTACACCTTC
TRBV5-1	TRBJ2-7	NA	NA	CASSLAWLGDEQYF	TGCGCCAGCAGCTTGGCCTGGCTCGGGGACGAGCAGTACTTC
TRBV20-1	TRBJ2-7	TRBD2	NA	CSASGGRAYEQYF	TGCAGTGCGAGTGGGGGGAGGGCCTACGAGCAGTACTTC
TRBV27	TRBJ2-3	TRBD2	NA	CASSLAGATDTQYF	TGTGCCAGCAGTCTAGCGGGAGCCACAGATACGCAGTATTTT
TRBV6-1	TRBJ2-4	NA	NA	CASSEQGLAKNIQYF	TGTGCCAGCAGTGAACAGGGTCTAGCCAAAAACATTCAGTACTTC
TRBV30	TRBJ1-3	NA	NA	CAWSGEEIGTIYF	TGTGCCTGGAGTGGGGAGGAAATCGGGACCATATATTTT
TRBV2	TRBJ1-4	TRBD1	NA	CASSNRGLTEKLFF	TGTGCCAGCAGCAACAGGGGCCTTACTGAAAAACTGTTTTTT
TRBV19	TRBJ2-7	NA	NA	CASISASYEQYF	TGTGCCAGTATCAGTGCCTCTTACGAGCAGTACTTC
TRBV28	TRBJ1-5	TRBD1	NA	CASNDRVRLNQPQHF	TGTGCCAGCAATGACAGGGTTCGCCTAAATCAGCCCCAGCATTTT
TRBV12-3/TRBV12-4	TRBJ2-4	NA	NA	CASSQTGKNIQYF	TGTGCCAGCAGTCAGACAGGAAAAAACATTCAGTACTTC
TRBV27	TRBJ2-7	TRBD1	NA	CASILTGTGIHEQYF	TGTGCCAGCATTCTAACCGGGACAGGTATACACGAGCAGTACTTC
TRBV7-8	TRBJ2-5	NA	NA	CASSLAVANQETQYF	TGTGCCAGCAGCTTAGCGGTTGCGAACCAAGAGACCCAGTACTTC
TRBV27	TRBJ2-7	TRBD2	NA	CASSLLAGSTYEQYF	TGTGCCAGCAGCCTACTAGCGGGATCTACCTACGAGCAGTACTTC
TRBV27	TRBJ2-7	TRBD1	NA	CASRGQGHGEQYF	TGTGCCAGCAGGGGACAGGGCCACGGCGAGCAGTACTTC
TRBV27	TRBJ2-7	TRBD1	once	CASRPGTGISYEQYF	TGTGCCAGCAGACCCGGGACAGGGATCTCCTACGAGCAGTACTTC
TRBV28	TRBJ2-7	TRBD2	NA	CASSWSSGWKNYEQYF	TGTGCCAGCAGTTGGTCTAGCGGGTGGAAAAACTACGAGCAGTACTTC
TRBV5-1	TRBJ2-5	TRBD2	NA	CASQRETGPAAQYF	TGCGCCTCTCAGCGGGAAACAGGCCCCGCGGCCCAGTACTTC
TRBV7-9	TRBJ1-1	NA	NA	CASSLDLQVPEAFF	TGTGCCAGCAGCTTAGATCTTCAGGTCCCTGAAGCTTTCTTT
TRBV15	TRBJ2-7	NA	NA	CATSITPSYEQYF	TGTGCCACCAGCATAACTCCCTCCTACGAGCAGTACTTC
TRBV6-1	TRBJ2-7	TRBD1	once	CASSDRGNEQYF	TGTGCCAGCAGTGACAGGGGGAACGAGCAGTACTTC
TRBV2	TRBJ1-1	NA	NA	CASATPGTEAFF	TGTGCCAGTGCCACCCCCGGTACTGAAGCTTTCTTT
TRBV7-3	TRBJ2-1	NA	NA	CASSFDRSSYNEQFF	TGTGCCAGCAGCTTTGACAGGTCGTCCTACAATGAGCAGTTCTTC
TRBV11-2	TRBJ1-2	TRBD1	NA	CASSPRDRVYGYTF	TGTGCCAGCAGCCCTCGGGACAGGGTCTATGGCTACACCTTC
TRBV27	TRBJ2-3	TRBD1	NA	CASSLRAQGAVDF	TGTGCCAGCAGTTTACGAGCCCAGGGGGCAGTGGATTTT